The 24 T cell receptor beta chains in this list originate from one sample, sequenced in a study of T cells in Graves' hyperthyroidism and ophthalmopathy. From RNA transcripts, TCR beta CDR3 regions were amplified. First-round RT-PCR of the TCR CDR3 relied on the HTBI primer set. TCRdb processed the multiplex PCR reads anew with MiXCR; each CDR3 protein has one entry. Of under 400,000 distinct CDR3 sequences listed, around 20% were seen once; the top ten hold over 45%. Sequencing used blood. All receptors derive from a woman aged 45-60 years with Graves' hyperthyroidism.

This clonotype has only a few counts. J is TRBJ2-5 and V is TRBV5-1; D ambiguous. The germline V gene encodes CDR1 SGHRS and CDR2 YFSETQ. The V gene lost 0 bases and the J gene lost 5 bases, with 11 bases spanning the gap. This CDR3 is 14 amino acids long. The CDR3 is CASSLGTMGETQYF. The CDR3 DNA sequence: TGCGCCAGCAGCTTGGGGACGATGGGGGAGACCCAGTACTTC.

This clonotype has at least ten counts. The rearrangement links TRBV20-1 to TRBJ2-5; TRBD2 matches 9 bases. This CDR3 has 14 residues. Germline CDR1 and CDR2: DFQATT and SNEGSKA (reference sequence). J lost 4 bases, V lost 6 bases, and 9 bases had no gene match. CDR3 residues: CSALSTSGRETQYF. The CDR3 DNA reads TGCAGTGCCTTGTCGACTAGCGGAAGAGAGACCCAGTACTTC.

The CDR3 sequence is CAARGELLFF. The CDR3 DNA is TGTGCCGCGCGGGGGGAACTGTTGTTTTTT. The chain joins TRBV2 to TRBJ1-4, with D possibly being TRBD1 (5 bases). This CDR3 has 10 amino acids. Germline V CDR1 and CDR2: SNHLY, FYNNEI. The V end was cut by 11 bases, the J end by 15 bases, with 16 bases between.

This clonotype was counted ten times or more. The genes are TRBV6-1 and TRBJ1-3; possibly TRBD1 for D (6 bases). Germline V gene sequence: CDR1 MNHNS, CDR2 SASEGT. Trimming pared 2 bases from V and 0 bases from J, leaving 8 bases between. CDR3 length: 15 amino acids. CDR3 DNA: TGTGCCAGCAGTGAAAGGGGGAGCTCTGGAAACACCATATATTTT. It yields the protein CASSERGSSGNTIYF.

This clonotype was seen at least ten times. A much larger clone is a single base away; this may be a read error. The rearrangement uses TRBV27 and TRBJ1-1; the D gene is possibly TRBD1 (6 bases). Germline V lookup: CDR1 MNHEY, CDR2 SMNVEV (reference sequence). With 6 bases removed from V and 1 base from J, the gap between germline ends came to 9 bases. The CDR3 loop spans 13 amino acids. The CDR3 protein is CASRDRKNTEAFF. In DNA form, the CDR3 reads TGTGCCAGCAGGGACAGAAAGAACACTGAAGCTTTCTTT.

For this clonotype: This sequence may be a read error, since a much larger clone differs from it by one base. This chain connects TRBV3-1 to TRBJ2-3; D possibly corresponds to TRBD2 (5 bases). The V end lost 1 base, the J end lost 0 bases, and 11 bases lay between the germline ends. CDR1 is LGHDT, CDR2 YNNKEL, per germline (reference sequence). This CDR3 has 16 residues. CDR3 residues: CASSQVQRSSTDTQYF. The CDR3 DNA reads TGTGCCAGCAGCCAAGTGCAGCGGTCTAGCACAGATACGCAGTATTTT.

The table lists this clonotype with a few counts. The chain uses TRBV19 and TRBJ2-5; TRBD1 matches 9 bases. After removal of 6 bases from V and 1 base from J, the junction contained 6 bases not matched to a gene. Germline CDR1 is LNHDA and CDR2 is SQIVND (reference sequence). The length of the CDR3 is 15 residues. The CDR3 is CASSTYRGLQETQYF. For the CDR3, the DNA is TGTGCCAGTAGCACCTACAGGGGGCTCCAAGAGACCCAGTACTTC.

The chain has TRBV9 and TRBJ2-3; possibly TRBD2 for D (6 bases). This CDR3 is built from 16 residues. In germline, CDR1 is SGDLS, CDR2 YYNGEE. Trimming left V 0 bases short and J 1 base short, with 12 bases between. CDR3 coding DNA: TGTGCCAGCAGCGTAGACGGCGGAGGGGGCACAGATACGCAGTATTTT. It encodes CASSVDGGGGTDTQYF.

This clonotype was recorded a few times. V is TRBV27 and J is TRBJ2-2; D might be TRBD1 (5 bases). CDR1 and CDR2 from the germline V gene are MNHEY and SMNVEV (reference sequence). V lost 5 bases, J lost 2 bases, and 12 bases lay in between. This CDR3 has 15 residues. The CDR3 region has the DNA TGTGCCAGCAGTCCTCGCAGGGCCAACACCGGGGAGCTGTTTTTT. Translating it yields CASSPRRANTGELFF.

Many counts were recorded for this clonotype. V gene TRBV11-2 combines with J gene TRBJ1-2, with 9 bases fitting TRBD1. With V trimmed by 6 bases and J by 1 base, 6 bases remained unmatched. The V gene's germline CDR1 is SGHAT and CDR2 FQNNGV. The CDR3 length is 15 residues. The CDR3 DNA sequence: TGTGCCAGCAGGCCGACAGGGGGGGTTAACTATGGCTACACCTTC. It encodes CASRPTGGVNYGYTF.

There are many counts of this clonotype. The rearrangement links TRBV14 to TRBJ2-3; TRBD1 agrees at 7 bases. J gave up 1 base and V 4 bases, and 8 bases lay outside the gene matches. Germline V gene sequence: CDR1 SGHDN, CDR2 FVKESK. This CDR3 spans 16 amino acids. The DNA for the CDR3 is TGTGCCAGCAGCCCTATAGACAGGGTCGGCACAGATACGCAGTATTTT. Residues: CASSPIDRVGTDTQYF.

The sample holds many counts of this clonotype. The CDR3 region has the DNA TGTGCCAGCAGTGAGGAGGGCAGGGGGACCCACAATGAGCAGTTCTTC. As protein: CASSEEGRGTHNEQFF. This sequence joins TRBV2 and TRBJ2-1, with D perhaps TRBD1 (7 bases). This CDR3 contains 16 residues. Germline V gene data show CDR1 as SNHLY and CDR2 as FYNNEI. V shed 3 bases and J shed 5 bases, with 17 bases lying between them.

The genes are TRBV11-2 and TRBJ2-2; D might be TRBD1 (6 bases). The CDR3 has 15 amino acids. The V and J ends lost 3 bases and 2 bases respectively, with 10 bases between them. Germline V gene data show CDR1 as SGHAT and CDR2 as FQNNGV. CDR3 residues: CASSFWDTNTGELFF. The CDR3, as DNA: TGTGCCAGCAGCTTCTGGGACACTAACACCGGGGAGCTGTTTTTT.

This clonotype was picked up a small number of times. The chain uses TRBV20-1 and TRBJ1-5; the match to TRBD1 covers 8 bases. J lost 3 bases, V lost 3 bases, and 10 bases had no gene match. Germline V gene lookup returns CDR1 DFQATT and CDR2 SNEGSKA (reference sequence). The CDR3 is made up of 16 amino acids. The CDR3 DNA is TGCAGTGCTAGGCAAAAGACAGGGGTCTACAATCAGCCCCAGCATTTT. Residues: CSARQKTGVYNQPQHF.

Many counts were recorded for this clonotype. The CDR3 nucleotides are TGCAGTGCCCCTCCACCGGGACAGAAAAATCAGCCCCAGCATTTT. Protein sequence: CSAPPPGQKNQPQHF. J is TRBJ1-5 and V is TRBV20-1, with 7 positions matching TRBD1. V shed 6 bases, J shed 4 bases, and the junction held 12 bases outside the gene matches. Per germline, CDR1 DFQATT and CDR2 SNEGSKA (reference sequence). CDR3 length equals 15 residues.

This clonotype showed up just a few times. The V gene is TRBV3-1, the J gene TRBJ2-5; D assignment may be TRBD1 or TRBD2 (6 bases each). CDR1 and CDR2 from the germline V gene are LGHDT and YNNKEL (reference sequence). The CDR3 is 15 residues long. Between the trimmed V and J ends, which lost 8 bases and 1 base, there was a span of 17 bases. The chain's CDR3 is CASVRGEPVQETQYF. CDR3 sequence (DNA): TGTGCCAGCGTAAGGGGGGAACCGGTCCAAGAGACCCAGTACTTC.

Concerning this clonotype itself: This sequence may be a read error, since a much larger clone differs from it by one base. The CDR3 region is CASSLNPGLSGADVLTF. The CDR3 DNA follows: TGTGCCAGCAGCTTAAATCCAGGATTGTCTGGGGCCGACGTCCTGACTTTC. The gene calls are TRBV7-3 and TRBJ2-6; D may be TRBD1 (5 bases). Germline CDR1 reads SGHTA; CDR2 reads FQGTGA. This CDR3 has 17 residues.

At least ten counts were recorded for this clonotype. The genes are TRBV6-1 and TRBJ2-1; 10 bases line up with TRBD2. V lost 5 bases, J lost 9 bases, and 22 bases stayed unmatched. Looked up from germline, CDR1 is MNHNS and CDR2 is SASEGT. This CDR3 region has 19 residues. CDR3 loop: CASSIRDRTLAGGSGEQFF. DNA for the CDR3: TGTGCCAGCAGTATCCGGGACCGTACTTTAGCGGGGGGCTCTGGTGAGCAGTTCTTC.

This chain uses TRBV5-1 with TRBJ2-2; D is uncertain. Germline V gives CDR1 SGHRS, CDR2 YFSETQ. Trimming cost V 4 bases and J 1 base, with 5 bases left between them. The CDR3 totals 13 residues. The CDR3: CASSGQNTGELFF. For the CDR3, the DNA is TGCGCCAGCAGCGGGCAGAACACCGGGGAGCTGTTTTTT. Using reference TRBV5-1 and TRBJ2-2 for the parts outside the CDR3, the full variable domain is KAGVTQTPRYLIKTRGQQVTLSCSPISGHRSVSWYQQTPGQGLQFLFEYFSETQRNKGNFPGRFSGRQFSNSRSEMNVSTLELGDSALYLCASSGQNTGELFFGEGSRLTVL.

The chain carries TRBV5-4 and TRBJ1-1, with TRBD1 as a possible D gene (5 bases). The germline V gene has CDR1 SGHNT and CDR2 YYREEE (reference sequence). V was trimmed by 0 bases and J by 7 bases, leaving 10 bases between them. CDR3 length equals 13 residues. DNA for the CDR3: TGTGCCAGCAGCTTGGAAAAGGGGATTGAAGCTTTCTTT. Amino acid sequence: CASSLEKGIEAFF.

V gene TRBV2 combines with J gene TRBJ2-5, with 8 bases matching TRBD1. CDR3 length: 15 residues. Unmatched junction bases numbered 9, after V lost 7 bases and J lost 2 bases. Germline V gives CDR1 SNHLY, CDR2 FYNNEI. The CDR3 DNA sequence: TGTGCCAGCACGGCCGAGACAGGGGTACAAGAGACCCAGTACTTC. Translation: CASTAETGVQETQYF. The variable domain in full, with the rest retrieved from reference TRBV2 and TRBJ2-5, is EPEVTQTPSHQVTQMGQEVILRCVPISNHLYFYWYRQILGQKVEFLVSFYNNEISEKSEIFDDQFSVERPDGSNFTLKIRSTKLEDSAMYFCASTAETGVQETQYFGPGTRLLVL.

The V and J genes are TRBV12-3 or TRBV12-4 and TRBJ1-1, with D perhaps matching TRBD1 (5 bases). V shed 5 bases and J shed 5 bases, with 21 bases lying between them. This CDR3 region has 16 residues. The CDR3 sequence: CASSQGPRSRGTEAFF. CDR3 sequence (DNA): TGTGCCAGCAGTCAGGGACCCAGATCTAGAGGAACTGAAGCTTTCTTT.

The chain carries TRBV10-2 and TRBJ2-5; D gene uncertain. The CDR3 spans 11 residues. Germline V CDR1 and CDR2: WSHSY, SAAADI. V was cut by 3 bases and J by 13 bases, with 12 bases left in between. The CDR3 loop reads CASSDAGRRYF. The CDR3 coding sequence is TGCGCCAGCAGTGATGCCGGTCGCCGGTACTTC.

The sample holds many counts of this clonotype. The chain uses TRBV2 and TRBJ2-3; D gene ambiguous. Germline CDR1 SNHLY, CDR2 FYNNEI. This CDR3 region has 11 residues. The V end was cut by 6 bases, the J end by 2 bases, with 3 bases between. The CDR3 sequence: CASRDTDTQYF. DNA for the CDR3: TGTGCCAGCAGGGACACAGATACGCAGTATTTT.